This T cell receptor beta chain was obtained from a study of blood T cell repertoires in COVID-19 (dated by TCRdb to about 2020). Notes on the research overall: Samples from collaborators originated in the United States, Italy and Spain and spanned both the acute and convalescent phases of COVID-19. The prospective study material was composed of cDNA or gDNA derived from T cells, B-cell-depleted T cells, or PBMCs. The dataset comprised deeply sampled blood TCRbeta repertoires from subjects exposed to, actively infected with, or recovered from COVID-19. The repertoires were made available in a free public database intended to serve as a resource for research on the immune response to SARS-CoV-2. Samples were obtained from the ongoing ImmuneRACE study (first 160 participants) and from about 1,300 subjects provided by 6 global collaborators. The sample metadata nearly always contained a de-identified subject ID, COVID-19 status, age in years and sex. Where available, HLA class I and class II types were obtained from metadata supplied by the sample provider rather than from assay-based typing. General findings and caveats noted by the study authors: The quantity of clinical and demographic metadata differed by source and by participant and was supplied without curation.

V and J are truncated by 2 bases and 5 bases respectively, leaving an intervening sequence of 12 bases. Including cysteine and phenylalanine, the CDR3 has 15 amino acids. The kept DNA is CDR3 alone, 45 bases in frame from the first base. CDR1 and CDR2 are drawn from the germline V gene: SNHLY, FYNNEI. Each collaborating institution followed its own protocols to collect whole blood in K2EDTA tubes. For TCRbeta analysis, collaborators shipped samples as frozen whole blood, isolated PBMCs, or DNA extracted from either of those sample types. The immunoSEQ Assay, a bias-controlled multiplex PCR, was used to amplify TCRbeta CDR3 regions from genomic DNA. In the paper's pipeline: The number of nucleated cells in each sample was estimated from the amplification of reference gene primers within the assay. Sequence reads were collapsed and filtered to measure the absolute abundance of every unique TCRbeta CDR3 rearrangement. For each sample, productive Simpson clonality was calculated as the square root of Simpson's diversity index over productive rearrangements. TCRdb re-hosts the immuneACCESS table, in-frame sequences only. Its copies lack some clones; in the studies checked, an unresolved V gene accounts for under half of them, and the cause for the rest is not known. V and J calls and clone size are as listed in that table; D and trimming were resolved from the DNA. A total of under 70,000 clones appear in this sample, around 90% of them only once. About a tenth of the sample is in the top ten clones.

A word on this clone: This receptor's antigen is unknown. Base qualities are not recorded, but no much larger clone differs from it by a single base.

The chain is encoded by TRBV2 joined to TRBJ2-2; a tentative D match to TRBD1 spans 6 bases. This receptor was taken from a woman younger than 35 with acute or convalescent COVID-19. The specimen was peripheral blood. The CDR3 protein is CASSEYRVGTGELFF. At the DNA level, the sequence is TGTGCCAGCAGTGAATACAGGGTTGGTACCGGGGAGCTGTTTTTT.